This T cell receptor (beta chain) was captured in a study of response to subunit inactivated influenza vaccine. Study conclusions and caveats: Few additional T cells are recruited per seasonal influenza vaccination, authors suggested.

On this clonotype: Its antigen remains unknown.

TCRdb reanalysed the RT-PCR reads using MiXCR and keeps one entry per CDR3 protein. The sample holds 500,000 to 550,000 distinct CDR3 sequences, 6% to 9% seen once. The origin of this receptor is a man aged 50 to 69 who received an inactivated influenza vaccine. This material consisted of PBMCs from blood, taken roughly 24 months after vaccination.

CDR3 DNA sequence: TGTGCCAGCAGTAATACGGGACTAGCGGTTGAGCAGTTCTTC. Its protein product is CASSNTGLAVEQFF. The V gene is TRBV2, the J gene TRBJ2-1; 11 bases line up with TRBD2. Germline loops: CDR1 SNHLY, CDR2 FYNNEI. V lost 5 bases to trimming and J lost 9 bases; unmatched junction nucleotides: 6. CDR3 length: 14 residues.